This T cell receptor (beta chain) was documented in a study of radiotherapy plus CTLA-4 blockade in lung cancer (dated by TCRdb to 2017 to 2018). In the study overall: Objective responses were observed in 18% of enrolled patients, and disease control was achieved in 31%.

With respect to this clone: The specificity of this receptor is unknown. No much larger clonotype is one base removed from it; base qualities were not supplied.

Library preparation used the immunoSEQ multiplex PCR assay. Here the immuneACCESS table is served through TCRdb, limited to in-frame sequences with V and J called. Missing clones are a known gap in these copies; in checked studies unresolved V genes cover under half, and the rest lacks a known reason. For this sample there are more than 90,000 clones; around 83% appear just once. Around 25% of the sample goes to the ten largest clones. Focal radiation therapy combined with CTLA-4 blockade (ipilimumab) was tested in patients with chemo-refractory metastatic non-small-cell lung cancer. What the study reported, not specific to this receptor: TCR clones derived from tumors expanded in peripheral blood after treatment with radiotherapy and ipilimumab. The strongest predictors of response were reported to be early dynamic shifts in blood T cell clones along with a rise in serum interferon-beta following radiation.

Including cysteine and phenylalanine, the CDR3 has 15 amino acids. Only the CDR3 DNA is retained, 45 bases long and in frame from the first base. From a lookup of the germline V gene, CDR1 and CDR2 are ENHRY and SYGVKD. The junction shows trimming of 0 bases on V and 4 bases on J, plus 10 bases between the germline ends. The V and J genes are TRBV10-3 and TRBJ1-3; perhaps TRBD1 is the D gene, with 6 bases matching. Sequencing was performed on peripheral blood, taken from a patient treated with radiotherapy plus ipilimumab. This sequence was found in a human donor with non-small cell lung cancer that progressed on radiotherapy plus ipilimumab. The sequenced DNA: TGTGCCATCAGTGAGTCAGGGGGGCGCGGAAACACCATATATTTT. Its translation is CAISESGGRGNTIYF.